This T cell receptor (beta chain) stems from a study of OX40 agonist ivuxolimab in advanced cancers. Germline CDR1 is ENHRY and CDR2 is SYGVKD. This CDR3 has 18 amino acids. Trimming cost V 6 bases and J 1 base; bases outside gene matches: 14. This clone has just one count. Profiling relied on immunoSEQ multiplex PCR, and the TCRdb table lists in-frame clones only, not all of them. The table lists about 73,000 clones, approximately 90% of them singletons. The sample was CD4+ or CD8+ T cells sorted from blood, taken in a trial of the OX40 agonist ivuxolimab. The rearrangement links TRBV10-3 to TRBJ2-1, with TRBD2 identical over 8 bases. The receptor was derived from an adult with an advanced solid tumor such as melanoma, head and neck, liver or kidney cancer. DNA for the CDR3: TGTGCCATCAGCGGTATGGCTAGCGGGCCGCTTTCCTACAATGAGCAGTTCTTC. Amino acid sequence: CAISGMASGPLSYNEQFF.